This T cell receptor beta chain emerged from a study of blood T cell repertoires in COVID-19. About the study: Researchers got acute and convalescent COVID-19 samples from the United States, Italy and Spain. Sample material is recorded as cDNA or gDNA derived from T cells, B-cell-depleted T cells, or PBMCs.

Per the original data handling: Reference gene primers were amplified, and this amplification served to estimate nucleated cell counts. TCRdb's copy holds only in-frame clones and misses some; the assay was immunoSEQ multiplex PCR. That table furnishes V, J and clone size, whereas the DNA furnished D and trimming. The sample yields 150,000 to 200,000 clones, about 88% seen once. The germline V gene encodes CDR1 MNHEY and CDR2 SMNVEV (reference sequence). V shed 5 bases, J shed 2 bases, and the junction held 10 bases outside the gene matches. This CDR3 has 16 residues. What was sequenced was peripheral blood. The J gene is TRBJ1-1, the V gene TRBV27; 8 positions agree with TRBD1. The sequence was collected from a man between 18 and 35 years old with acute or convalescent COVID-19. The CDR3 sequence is CASSTRTGMKNTEAFF. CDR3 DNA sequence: TGTGCCAGCAGTACACGGACAGGGATGAAAAACACTGAAGCTTTCTTT.